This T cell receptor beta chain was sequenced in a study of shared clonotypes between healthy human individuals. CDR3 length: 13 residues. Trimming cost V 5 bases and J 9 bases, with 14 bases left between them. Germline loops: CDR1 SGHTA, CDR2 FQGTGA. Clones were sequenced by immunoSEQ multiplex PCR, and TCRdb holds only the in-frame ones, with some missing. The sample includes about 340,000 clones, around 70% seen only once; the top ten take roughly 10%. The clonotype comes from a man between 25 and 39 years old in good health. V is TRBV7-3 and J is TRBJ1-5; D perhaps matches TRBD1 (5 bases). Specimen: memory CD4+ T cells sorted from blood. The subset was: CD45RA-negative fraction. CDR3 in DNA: TGTGCCAGCAGCCAGGGCCCCCTCCGGCCCCAGCATTTT. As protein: CASSQGPLRPQHF.